This entry lists 17 T cell receptor beta chains sequenced from one sample in a study of blood T cell repertoires in COVID-19. Clones were sequenced by immunoSEQ multiplex PCR, and TCRdb holds only the in-frame ones, with some missing. In the table there are about 220,000 clones, over 75% of which are singletons. Sequenced material: PBMCs or T cells enriched from blood (not recorded which). Source of these receptors: a woman in her fifties or sixties who had recovered from COVID-19.

This clone was observed a handful of times. The V gene is TRBV19, the J gene TRBJ1-4, with a weak D call TRBD1 (5 bases). CDR1 and CDR2 from the germline V gene are LNHDA and SQIVND (reference sequence). The V end was cut by 4 bases, the J end by 8 bases, with 11 bases between. The CDR3 is made up of 13 amino acids. The CDR3 reads CASSSGDGEKLFF. Here the CDR3 DNA reads TGTGCCAGTAGTAGCGGGGACGGGGAAAAACTGTTTTTT.

This clone appeared once. This chain joins TRBV5-1 and TRBJ2-2; D is perhaps TRBD1 (6 bases). V lost 4 bases, J lost 4 bases, and 14 bases lay in between. From germline, CDR1 is SGHRS and CDR2 YFSETQ. The CDR3 length is 15 residues. The CDR3 sequence: CASSPPGVVTGELFF. CDR3 sequence (DNA): TGCGCCAGCAGCCCCCCAGGGGTGGTCACCGGGGAGCTGTTTTTT.

This chain links TRBV7-2 with TRBJ2-5, with 7 positions matching TRBD2. Germline CDR1 is SGHTA and CDR2 is FQGNSA. CDR3 length equals 14 residues. V gave up 4 bases and J gave up 1 base; unmatched junction bases: 3. The CDR3 nucleotides read TGTGCCAGCAGCTCCTGGACTAGCCAAGAGACCCAGTACTTC. Protein sequence: CASSSWTSQETQYF.

The chain combines TRBV15 with TRBJ1-1; possible D gene TRBD1, 6 bases. The V end lost 0 bases, the J end lost 6 bases, and 11 bases lay between the germline ends. Per the germline V gene, CDR1 is LNHNV and CDR2 is YYDKDF (reference sequence). The CDR3 loop spans 14 amino acids. DNA of the CDR3: TGTGCCACCAGCAGAGATCGGGGGGCGCCTGAAGCTTTCTTT. Translation: CATSRDRGAPEAFF.

The chain uses TRBV10-3 and TRBJ1-1, with a tentative D call TRBD1 (6 bases). V was trimmed by 6 bases and J by 3 bases, leaving 14 bases between them. The CDR3 spans 14 residues. The germline V gene has CDR1 ENHRY and CDR2 SYGVKD. CDR3 nucleotide sequence: TGTGCCATCAGACGGGGGGCGAGGGACACTGAAGCTTTCTTT. This encodes CAIRRGARDTEAFF.

This chain joins TRBV29-1 and TRBJ2-1; 9 positions agree with TRBD1. The trim removed 7 bases at V and 6 bases at J, leaving 7 bases unmatched. The CDR3 covers 13 residues. Germline lookup yields CDR1 SQVTM and CDR2 ANQGSEA. CDR3 nucleotide sequence: TGCAGCGGCGGGACAGGGACTGGCAATGAGCAGTTCTTC. Amino acid sequence: CSGGTGTGNEQFF.

A few counts support this clone. The gene calls are TRBV12-3 or TRBV12-4 and TRBJ1-5; D perhaps matches TRBD1 (6 bases). The CDR3 is 13 residues long. V lost 6 bases and J 7 bases, leaving 13 bases between the germline ends. The CDR3 spells CASRMNREQPQHF. DNA of the CDR3: TGTGCCAGCAGAATGAACAGGGAACAGCCCCAGCATTTT.

V is TRBV28 and J is TRBJ1-5, with a weak D call TRBD1 (6 bases). CDR3 length: 14 residues. V lost 6 bases, J lost 9 bases, and 18 bases lay in between. CDR1 is MDHEN and CDR2 is SYDVKM in the germline V gene. For the CDR3, the DNA is TGTGCCAGCAGCTGGAGACAGGCTCATCTGCCCCAGCATTTT. This codes for CASSWRQAHLPQHF.

J is TRBJ2-1 and V is TRBV7-9, with 9 bases matching TRBD2. Germline lookup yields CDR1 SEHNR and CDR2 FQNEAQ (reference sequence). Trimming removed 5 bases from V and 7 bases from J; junction bases left unmatched: 9. The CDR3 extends over 15 amino acids. CDR3 amino acids: CASSQFLAGGNEQFF. In DNA, the CDR3 is TGTGCCAGCAGCCAATTCCTGGCGGGAGGGAATGAGCAGTTCTTC.

V usage is TRBV2 and J usage is TRBJ1-1, with TRBD1 matching 7 bases. This CDR3 contains 15 residues. Germline assignment: CDR1 SNHLY and CDR2 FYNNEI. After removal of 4 bases from V and 0 bases from J, the junction contained 5 bases not matched to a gene. Here the CDR3 reads CASSVGGGMNTEAFF. The CDR3 DNA follows: TGTGCCAGCAGTGTAGGGGGCGGAATGAACACTGAAGCTTTCTTT.

This sequence joins TRBV5-1 and TRBJ2-3; 12 positions match TRBD2. The CDR3 runs to 16 residues. The germline V gene has CDR1 SGHRS and CDR2 YFSETQ. The V gene end was trimmed by 4 bases and the J gene end by 1 base; junction bases not matched to a gene: 4. CDR3: CASSPGTSGRTDTQYF. CDR3 bases: TGCGCCAGCAGCCCCGGGACTAGCGGGCGCACAGATACGCAGTATTTT.

The rearrangement joins TRBV6-6 to TRBJ2-7; D may be TRBD2 (5 bases). Germline V gives CDR1 MNHNY, CDR2 SVGAGI (reference sequence). Trimming stripped 5 bases from V and 7 bases from J, with 27 bases between. The CDR3 extends over 17 amino acids. The CDR3 sequence: CASSHQRVGPGFSEQYF. The DNA for the CDR3 is TGTGCCAGCAGTCACCAGAGAGTGGGCCCGGGGTTCTCGGAGCAGTACTTC.

V gene TRBV7-8 combines with J gene TRBJ1-6, with D possibly TRBD1 on 6 matching bases. The germline V and J ends were trimmed by 5 bases and 10 bases, with 18 bases remaining between them. Germline V lookup: CDR1 SGHVS, CDR2 FQNEAQ. There are 15 residues in the CDR3. The CDR3 loop is CASSQTPIRGSPLHF. The CDR3, as DNA: TGTGCCAGCAGCCAAACACCAATAAGGGGGTCACCCCTCCACTTT.

V gene TRBV6-1 combines with J gene TRBJ1-6, with D possibly TRBD1 on 6 matching bases. The CDR3 extends over 14 amino acids. CDR1 and CDR2 (germline): MNHNS, SASEGT. The V gene lost 3 bases and the J gene lost 7 bases, with 10 bases spanning the gap. The CDR3 loop is CASSEFRGNSPLHF. CDR3 DNA: TGTGCCAGCAGTGAGTTCAGGGGAAATTCACCCCTCCACTTT.

Here the CDR3 reads CASSPPRGTYNEQFF. The CDR3 bases are TGCGCCAGCAGCCCCCCTCGAGGGACCTACAATGAGCAGTTCTTC. The V and J genes are TRBV5-1 and TRBJ2-1; perhaps TRBD2 as D (5 bases). V was trimmed by 4 bases and J by 2 bases, leaving 13 bases between them. This CDR3 is built from 15 residues. Per germline, CDR1 SGHRS and CDR2 YFSETQ. The full variable domain, with the rest looked up from reference TRBV5-1 and TRBJ2-1, is KAGVTQTPRYLIKTRGQQVTLSCSPISGHRSVSWYQQTPGQGLQFLFEYFSETQRNKGNFPGRFSGRQFSNSRSEMNVSTLELGDSALYLCASSPPRGTYNEQFFGPGTRLTVL.

The chain carries TRBV11-2 and TRBJ2-5; 7 bases fit TRBD2. The J segment lost 5 bases and the V segment lost 5 bases, leaving 2 bases of the junction unmatched. CDR1 is SGHAT, CDR2 FQNNGV, per germline. This CDR3 contains 12 residues. CDR3 amino acids: CASSQRGETQYF. CDR3 nucleotides: TGTGCCAGCAGCCAGCGGGGTGAGACCCAGTACTTC. Combining the CDR3 with reference TRBV11-2 and TRBJ2-5 gives the whole variable domain EAGVAQSPRYKIIEKRQSVAFWCNPISGHATLYWYQQILGQGPKLLIQFQNNGVVDDSQLPKDRFSAERLKGVDSTLKIQPAKLEDSAVYLCASSQRGETQYFGPGTRLLVL.

The chain recombines TRBV5-6 with TRBJ1-2; no clear D. V was shortened by 1 base and J by 1 base, with 8 bases between the two germline ends. CDR3 size: 14 residues. In germline, CDR1 is SGHDT, CDR2 YYEEEE. For the CDR3, the DNA is TGTGCCAGCAGCTTGAATCGGGGTAACTATGGCTACACCTTC. Translating gives CASSLNRGNYGYTF.